This T cell receptor beta chain was sequenced in a study of T cell changes during pregnancy in multiple sclerosis. Germline trimming cut 8 bases from V and 2 bases from J; bases unmatched to any gene: 3. This CDR3 is built from 13 residues. Germline CDR1 and CDR2: SGHDT and YYEEEE. This clone was seen at least ten times. The assay was immunoSEQ multiplex PCR, and TCRdb's table has in-frame clones only and misses some. This sample has 55,000 to 80,000 clones; 85% to 90% occur once, and the top ten carry over 7.5%. The material sequenced was peripheral blood, taken after pregnancy. V usage is TRBV5-6 and J usage is TRBJ1-2; 10 bases line up with TRBD1. The clonotype was recovered from a female donor in good health, enrolled as a control in a pregnancy study. In DNA form, the CDR3 reads TGTGCCAGGACAGGGGGCTGGAACTATGGCTACACCTTC. It is translated as CARTGGWNYGYTF.